The subject of this entry is one TCR beta chain. The data belong to a study of T cell responses to AZD1222 COVID-19 vaccine. The assay was immunoSEQ multiplex PCR, and TCRdb's table has in-frame clones only and misses some. The sample includes 140,000 to 150,000 clones, 93% seen only once; the top ten take more than 8.5%. Sample: peripheral blood, taken on day 0 of AZD1222 vaccination. This receptor was obtained from an adult in good health.

The CDR3 sequence is CASSPPSRDGYTF. The CDR3 coding sequence is TGTGCCAGCTCACCGCCCTCCAGGGATGGCTACACCTTC. The rearrangement links TRBV18 to TRBJ1-2; D might be TRBD1 (5 bases). V shed 3 bases and J shed 6 bases, with 11 bases lying between them. The germline V gene encodes CDR1 KGHSH and CDR2 LQKENI. CDR3 length: 13 residues.